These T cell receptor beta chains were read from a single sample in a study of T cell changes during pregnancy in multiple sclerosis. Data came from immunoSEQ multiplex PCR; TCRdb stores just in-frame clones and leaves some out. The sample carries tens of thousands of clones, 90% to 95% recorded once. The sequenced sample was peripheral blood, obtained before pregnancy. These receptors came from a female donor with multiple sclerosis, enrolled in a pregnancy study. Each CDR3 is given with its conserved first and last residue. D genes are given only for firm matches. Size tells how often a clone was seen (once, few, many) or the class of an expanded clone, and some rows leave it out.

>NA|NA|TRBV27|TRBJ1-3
TGTGCCAGCAGTTCCCTAGGGGGGGCTTCGGGAAACACCATATATTTT
CASSSLGGASGNTIYF
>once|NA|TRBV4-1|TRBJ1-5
TGCGCCAGCAGCCAAATAGTTCTTTCCCATCAGCCCCAGCATTTT
CASSQIVLSHQPQHF
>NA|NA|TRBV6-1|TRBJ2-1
TGTGCCAGCAGACCGAGGGATTTCTCCTACAATGAGCAGTTCTTC
CASRPRDFSYNEQFF
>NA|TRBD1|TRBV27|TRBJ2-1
TGTGCCAGCAGAGGGGGCCCATACAATGAGCAGTTCTTC
CASRGGPYNEQFF
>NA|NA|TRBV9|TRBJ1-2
TGTGCCAGCAGCGTATCGGGCCGGGGTGGCTACACCTTC
CASSVSGRGGYTF
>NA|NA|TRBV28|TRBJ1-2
TGTGCCAGCATCCATTCTCGGGGTAGTAACTATGGCTACACCTTC
CASIHSRGSNYGYTF
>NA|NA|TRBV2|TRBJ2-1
TGTGCCAGCAGTTCGGCAGGGCTGAATGAGCAGTTCTTC
CASSSAGLNEQFF
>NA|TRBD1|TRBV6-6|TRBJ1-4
TGTGCCAGCGGGACAGCAACTAATGAAAAACTGTTTTTT
CASGTATNEKLFF
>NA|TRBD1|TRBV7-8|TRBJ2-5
TGTGCCAGCAGCTTAGGGACAGGGACAGAGACCCAGTACTTC
CASSLGTGTETQYF
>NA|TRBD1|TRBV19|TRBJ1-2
TGTGCCAGTAGAACCAGGGACAGCACCTATGGCTACACCTTC
CASRTRDSTYGYTF
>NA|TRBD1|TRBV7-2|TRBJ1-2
TGTGTGATTGAGGGACAGGGGGCAGAGTATGGCTACACCTTC
CVIEGQGAEYGYTF
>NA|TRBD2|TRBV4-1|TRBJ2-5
TGCGCCAGCAGCCAAAACCCCCCCCTAGCGGGGGGCTGGGAGACCCAGTACTTC
CASSQNPPLAGGWETQYF
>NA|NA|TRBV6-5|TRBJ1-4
TGTGCCAGCCAAGGCCAAAGGGGAATGGAGGAAAAACTGTTTTTT
CASQGQRGMEEKLFF
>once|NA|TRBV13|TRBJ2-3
TGTGCCAGCAGCTTTATCTTCCGGGGGTCCACGGATACGCAGTATTTT
CASSFIFRGSTDTQYF
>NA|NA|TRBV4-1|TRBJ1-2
TGCGCCAGCAGCCAAGTTCCAGGGTCGTTGGGCTACACCTTC
CASSQVPGSLGYTF
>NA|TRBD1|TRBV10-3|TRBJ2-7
TGTGCCATCAGTATGGACAGGGGGCCGTACGAGCAGTACTTC
CAISMDRGPYEQYF
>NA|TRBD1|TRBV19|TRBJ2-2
TGTGCCAGTAGTATAGTGACAGGGGTCACCGGGGAGCTGTTTTTT
CASSIVTGVTGELFF